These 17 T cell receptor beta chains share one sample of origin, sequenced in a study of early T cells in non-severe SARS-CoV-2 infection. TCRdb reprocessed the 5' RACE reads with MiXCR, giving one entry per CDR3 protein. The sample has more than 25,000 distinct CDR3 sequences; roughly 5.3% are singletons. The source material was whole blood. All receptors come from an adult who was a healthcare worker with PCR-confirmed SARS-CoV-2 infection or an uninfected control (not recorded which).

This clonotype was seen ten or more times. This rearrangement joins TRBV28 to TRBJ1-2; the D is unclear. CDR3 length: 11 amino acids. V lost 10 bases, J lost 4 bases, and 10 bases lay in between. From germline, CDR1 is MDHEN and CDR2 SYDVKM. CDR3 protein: CAIGASYGYTF. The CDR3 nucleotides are TGTGCCATCGGAGCCAGCTATGGCTACACCTTC.

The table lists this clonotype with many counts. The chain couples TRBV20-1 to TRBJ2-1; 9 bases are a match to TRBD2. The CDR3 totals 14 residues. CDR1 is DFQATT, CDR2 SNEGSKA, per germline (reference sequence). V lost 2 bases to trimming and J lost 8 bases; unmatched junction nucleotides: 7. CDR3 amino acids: CSARNSGRRYEQFF. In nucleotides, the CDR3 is TGCAGTGCTAGAAACAGCGGGAGGCGATATGAGCAGTTCTTC.

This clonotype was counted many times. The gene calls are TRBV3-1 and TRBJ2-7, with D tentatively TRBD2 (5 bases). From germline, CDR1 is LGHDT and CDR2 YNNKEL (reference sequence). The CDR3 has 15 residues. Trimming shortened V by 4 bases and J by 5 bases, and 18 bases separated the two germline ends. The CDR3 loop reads CASSRAPGSSHEQYF. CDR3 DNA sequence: TGTGCCAGCAGCCGGGCCCCGGGATCTAGCCACGAGCAGTACTTC.

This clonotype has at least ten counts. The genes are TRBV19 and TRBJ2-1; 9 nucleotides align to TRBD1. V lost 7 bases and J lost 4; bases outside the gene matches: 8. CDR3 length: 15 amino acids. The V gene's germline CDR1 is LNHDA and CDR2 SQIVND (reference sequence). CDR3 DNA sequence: TGTGCCAGTACCCCCGGGACAGGGACTTACAATGAGCAGTTCTTC. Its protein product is CASTPGTGTYNEQFF.

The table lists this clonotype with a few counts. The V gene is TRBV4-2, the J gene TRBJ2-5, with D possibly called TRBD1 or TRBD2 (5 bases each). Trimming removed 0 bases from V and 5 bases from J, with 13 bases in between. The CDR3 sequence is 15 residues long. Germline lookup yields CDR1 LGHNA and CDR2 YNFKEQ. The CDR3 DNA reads TGTGCCAGCAGCCAAGATAATGAGGGGCACGAGACCCAGTACTTC. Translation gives CASSQDNEGHETQYF.

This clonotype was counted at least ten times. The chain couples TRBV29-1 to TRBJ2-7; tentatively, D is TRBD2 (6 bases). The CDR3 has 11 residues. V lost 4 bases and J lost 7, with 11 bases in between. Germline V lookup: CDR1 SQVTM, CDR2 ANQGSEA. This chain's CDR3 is CSVVEGREQYF. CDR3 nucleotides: TGCAGCGTTGTGGAAGGGAGGGAGCAGTACTTC.

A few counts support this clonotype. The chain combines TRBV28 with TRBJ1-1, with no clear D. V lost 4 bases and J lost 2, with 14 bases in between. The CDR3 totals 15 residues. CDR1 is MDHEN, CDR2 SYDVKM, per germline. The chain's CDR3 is CASSSIGEGNTEAFF. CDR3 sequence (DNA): TGTGCCAGCAGTTCGATCGGGGAGGGAAACACTGAAGCTTTCTTT.

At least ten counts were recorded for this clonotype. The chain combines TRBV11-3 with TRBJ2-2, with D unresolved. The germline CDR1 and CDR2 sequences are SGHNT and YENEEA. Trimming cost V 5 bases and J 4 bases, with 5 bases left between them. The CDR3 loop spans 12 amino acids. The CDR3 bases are TGTGCCAGCAGCGAGGCCACCGGGGAGCTGTTTTTT. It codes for CASSEATGELFF.

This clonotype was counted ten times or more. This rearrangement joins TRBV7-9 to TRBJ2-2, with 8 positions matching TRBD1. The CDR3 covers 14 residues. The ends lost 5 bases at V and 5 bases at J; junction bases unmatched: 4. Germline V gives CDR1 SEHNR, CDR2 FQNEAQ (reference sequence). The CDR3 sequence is CASSRRQGTGELFF. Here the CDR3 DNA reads TGTGCCAGCAGCCGCAGACAGGGGACCGGGGAGCTGTTTTTT.

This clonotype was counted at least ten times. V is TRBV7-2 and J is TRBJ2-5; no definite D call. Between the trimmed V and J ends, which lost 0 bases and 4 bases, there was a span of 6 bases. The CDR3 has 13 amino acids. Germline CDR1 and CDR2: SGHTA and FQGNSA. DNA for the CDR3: TGTGCCAGCAGCTTAGCCCCCTCAGAGACCCAGTACTTC. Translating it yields CASSLAPSETQYF. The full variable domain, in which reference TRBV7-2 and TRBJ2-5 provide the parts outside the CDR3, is GAGVSQSPSNKVTEKGKDVELRCDPISGHTALYWYRQSLGQGLEFLIYFQGNSAPDKSGLPSDRFSAERTGGSVSTLTIQRTQQEDSAVYLCASSLAPSETQYFGPGTRLLVL.

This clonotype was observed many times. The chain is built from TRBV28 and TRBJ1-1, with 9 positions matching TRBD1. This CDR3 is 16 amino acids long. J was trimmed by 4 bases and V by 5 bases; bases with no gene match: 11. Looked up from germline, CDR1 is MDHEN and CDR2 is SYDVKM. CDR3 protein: CASSIRQGVAVTEAFF. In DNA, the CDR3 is TGTGCCAGCAGTATCCGACAGGGGGTAGCGGTCACTGAAGCTTTCTTT.

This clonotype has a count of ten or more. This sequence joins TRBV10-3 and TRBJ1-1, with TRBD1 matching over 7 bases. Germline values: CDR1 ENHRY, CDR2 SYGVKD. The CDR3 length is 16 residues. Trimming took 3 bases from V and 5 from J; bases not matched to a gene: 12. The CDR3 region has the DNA TGTGCCATCAGTGATGGGACAGTTCTTCAGGGGACTGAAGCTTTCTTT. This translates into CAISDGTVLQGTEAFF.

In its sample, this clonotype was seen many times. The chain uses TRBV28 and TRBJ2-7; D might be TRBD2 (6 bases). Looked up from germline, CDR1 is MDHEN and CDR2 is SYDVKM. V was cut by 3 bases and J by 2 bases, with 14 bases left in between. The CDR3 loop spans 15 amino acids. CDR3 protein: CASSFPGGPAYEQYF. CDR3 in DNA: TGTGCCAGCAGTTTTCCCGGGGGTCCGGCCTACGAGCAGTACTTC.

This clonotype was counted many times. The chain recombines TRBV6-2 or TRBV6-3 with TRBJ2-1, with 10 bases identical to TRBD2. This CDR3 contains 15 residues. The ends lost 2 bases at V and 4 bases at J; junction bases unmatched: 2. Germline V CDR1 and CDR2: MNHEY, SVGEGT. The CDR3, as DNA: TGTGCCAGCAGTTACAGAGCGGGAGGGTACAATGAGCAGTTCTTC. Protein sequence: CASSYRAGGYNEQFF.

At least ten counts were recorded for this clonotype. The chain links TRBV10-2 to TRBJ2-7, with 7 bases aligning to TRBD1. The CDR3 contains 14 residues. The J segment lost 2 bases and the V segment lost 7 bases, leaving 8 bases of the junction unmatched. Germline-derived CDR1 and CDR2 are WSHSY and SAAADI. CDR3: CASTTGQRPYEQYF. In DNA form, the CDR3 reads TGCGCCAGCACTACGGGACAGCGACCCTACGAGCAGTACTTC.

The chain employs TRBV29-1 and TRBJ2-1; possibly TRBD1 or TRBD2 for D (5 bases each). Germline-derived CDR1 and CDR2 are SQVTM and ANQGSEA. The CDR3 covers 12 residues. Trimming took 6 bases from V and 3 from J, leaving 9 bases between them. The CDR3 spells CSVWDLYNEQFF. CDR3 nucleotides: TGCAGCGTGTGGGACCTCTACAATGAGCAGTTCTTC.

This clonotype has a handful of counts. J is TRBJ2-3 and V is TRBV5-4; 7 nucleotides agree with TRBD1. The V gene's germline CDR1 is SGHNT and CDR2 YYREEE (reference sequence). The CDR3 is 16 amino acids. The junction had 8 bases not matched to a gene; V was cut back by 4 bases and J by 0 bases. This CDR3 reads CASSVRRDSSTDTQYF. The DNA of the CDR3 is TGTGCCAGCAGCGTTCGCCGGGACAGCAGCACAGATACGCAGTATTTT.